This record covers a single TCR beta chain. What it recognizes is unknown. Genomic DNA from each subset was divided evenly over several immunoSEQ plates. Original analysis: ImmunoSEQ junction-only sequences lacked quality scores, so their filtering differed. The data were produced by immunoSEQ multiplex PCR, yet TCRdb's version contains in-frame clones alone and is incomplete. The V and J calls and clone size are taken from that table; D and trimming were inferred from the DNA. This table has 800,000 or so clones, roughly 96% appearing once. This record comes from a study of shared clonotypes between healthy human individuals. As defined, naive CD8 cells were CD45RO-negative and positively selected for CCR7, with terminally differentiated effector memory CD45RA+ cells excluded. Trimming removed 2 bases at V and 3 bases at J, with 11 bases between. Germline assignment: CDR1 MNHEY and CDR2 SMNVEV (reference sequence). This CDR3 is 14 amino acids long.

Findings and caveats of the study: Only a few donors were included, so the genetic and exposure-history diversity represented was limited.

The TCR originated in a man aged 25 to 40 in good health. The specimen was naive CD8+ T cells sorted from blood. The chain is built from TRBV27 and TRBJ2-7; the D is unclear. Here the CDR3 DNA reads TGTGCCAGCAGTTTAATGGGAATTCACTACGAGCAGTACTTC. Protein: CASSLMGIHYEQYF.